The 16 T cell receptor beta chains reported below all come from one sample, sequenced in a study of molecular identifiers for immune sequencing clone quantification. TCRdb re-derived calls from the PCR reads in MiXCR, one entry per CDR3 protein. The sample consists of around 470,000 distinct CDR3 sequences, around 23% of them appearing once. The sample comprised naive CD8+ T cells from blood, with Jurkat cell RNA spiked in. The subset is: FACS-sorted CD8+CD4-CCR7+CD45RA+ naive T cells. Every receptor here comes from a human donor in good health. Some libraries in this study had Jurkat cell RNA spiked in.

Only a few counts were recorded for this clonotype. The rearrangement joins TRBV12-3 or TRBV12-4 to TRBJ1-2; 7 nucleotides match TRBD1. The V segment lost 3 bases and the J segment 5 bases; nucleotides outside the gene matches: 6. The CDR3 consists of 14 residues. The CDR3 loop reads CASSLGTVNYGYTF. The CDR3 region has the DNA TGTGCCAGCAGTTTGGGGACAGTGAATTATGGCTACACCTTC.

This rearrangement joins TRBV7-6 to TRBJ1-4; D is unclear. There are 14 residues in the CDR3. CDR1 and CDR2 from the germline V gene are SGHVS and FNYEAQ. Trimming pared 1 base from V and 4 bases from J, leaving 7 bases between. The CDR3 loop reads CASSLDVGNEKLFF. The CDR3 region has the DNA TGTGCCAGCAGCTTAGACGTGGGTAATGAAAAACTGTTTTTT.

The chain employs TRBV18 and TRBJ1-1; a weak D match, TRBD1 (5 bases). The CDR3 is 14 amino acids. Per the germline V gene, CDR1 is KGHSH and CDR2 is LQKENI. Trimming removed 3 bases from V and 8 bases from J, with 16 bases in between. DNA of the CDR3: TGTGCCAGCTCACCTCCCCGGGGCAGACTAGAAGCTTTCTTT. Protein product: CASSPPRGRLEAFF.

In this sample, this clonotype turned up many times. The chain links TRBV7-9 to TRBJ2-7; TRBD2 aligns across 9 bases. J was trimmed by 1 base and V by 0 bases; bases with no gene match: 10. The germline V gene has CDR1 SEHNR and CDR2 FQNEAQ (reference sequence). The CDR3 contains 18 residues. The CDR3 loop reads CASSLATSGRHLSYEQYF. The CDR3 coding sequence is TGTGCCAGCAGCTTAGCGACGAGCGGGAGGCACTTATCCTACGAGCAGTACTTC.

In its sample, this clonotype was seen many times. J is TRBJ1-1 and V is TRBV20-1; perhaps TRBD1 as D (5 bases). This CDR3 has 11 amino acids. Trimming took off 5 bases at V and 7 bases at J, with 11 bases between the two ends. CDR1 and CDR2 (germline): DFQATT, SNEGSKA (reference sequence). CDR3 in amino acids: CSAPRGYEAFF. CDR3 coding DNA: TGCAGTGCTCCCCGGGGCTATGAAGCTTTCTTT.

This clonotype has a count of ten or more. This chain connects TRBV7-9 to TRBJ2-7, with D uncertain. Trimming pared 5 bases from V and 5 bases from J, leaving 16 bases between. CDR3 length: 14 residues. From germline, CDR1 is SEHNR and CDR2 FQNEAQ (reference sequence). DNA for the CDR3: TGTGCCAGCAGCCTCACTGAAAGGCCCCACGAGCAGTACTTC. The encoded protein is CASSLTERPHEQYF. The complete variable domain, with remaining parts taken from reference TRBV7-9 and TRBJ2-7, reads DTGVSQNPRHKITKRGQNVTFRCDPISEHNRLYWYRQTLGQGPEFLTYFQNEAQLEKSRLLSDRFSAERPKGSFSTLEIQRTEQGDSAMYLCASSLTERPHEQYFGPGTRLTVT.

There are a few counts of this clonotype. V and J are TRBV18 and TRBJ2-7; TRBD2 is a possible D gene (5 bases). The V gene's germline CDR1 is KGHSH and CDR2 LQKENI. The V and J ends lost 2 bases and 0 bases respectively, with 8 bases between them. This CDR3 comprises 14 residues. DNA of the CDR3: TGTGCCAGCTCACCAGAGGGTTCCTCCTACGAGCAGTACTTC. Translation gives CASSPEGSSYEQYF.

This clonotype was detected a few times. The rearrangement links TRBV3-1 to TRBJ1-1, with TRBD1 matching over 7 bases. Germline V lookup: CDR1 LGHDT, CDR2 YNNKEL (reference sequence). After removal of 6 bases from V and 6 bases from J, the junction contained 7 bases not matched to a gene. This CDR3 is 13 amino acids long. The CDR3 is CASRDTGVPEAFF. The CDR3 DNA reads as TGTGCCAGCAGGGATACAGGGGTACCTGAAGCTTTCTTT.

This clonotype was seen many times. This chain connects TRBV7-9 to TRBJ1-1; D is unclear. Germline-derived CDR1 and CDR2 are SEHNR and FQNEAQ (reference sequence). Trimming shortened V by 2 bases and J by 7 bases, and 5 bases separated the two germline ends. The CDR3 has 11 amino acids. In DNA form, the CDR3 reads TGTGCCAGCAGCTTATCGCTTGAAGCTTTCTTT. Protein product: CASSLSLEAFF. Combining the CDR3 with reference TRBV7-9 and TRBJ1-1 gives the whole variable domain DTGVSQNPRHKITKRGQNVTFRCDPISEHNRLYWYRQTLGQGPEFLTYFQNEAQLEKSRLLSDRFSAERPKGSFSTLEIQRTEQGDSAMYLCASSLSLEAFFGQGTRLTVV.

This clonotype was seen repeatedly, ten times or more. The V call is TRBV12-3 or TRBV12-4, the J call TRBJ1-4; TRBD1 matches at 10 bases. With V trimmed by 5 bases and J by 0 bases, 9 bases remained unmatched. The CDR3 is 18 amino acids. For the CDR3, the DNA is TGTGCCAGCAGTCCCGGGACAGGGGTCAGTGCAACTAATGAAAAACTGTTTTTT. Translation gives CASSPGTGVSATNEKLFF.

Concerning this clonotype: This may be a read error, as it is one base from a much larger clone. V usage is TRBV29-1 and J usage is TRBJ2-1, with a tentative D call TRBD2 (5 bases). Germline CDR1 SQVTM, CDR2 ANQGSEA. CDR3 length: 12 residues. The CDR3 sequence: CSVRLAYNEQIF. The CDR3 bases are TGCAGCGTTCGGCTAGCTTACAATGAGCAGATCTTC.

This clonotype was seen many times. The rearrangement joins TRBV29-1 to TRBJ1-2; the match to TRBD1 covers 8 bases. The CDR3 consists of 13 residues. The junction had 5 bases not matched to a gene; V was cut back by 3 bases and J by 5 bases. Germline CDR1 is SQVTM and CDR2 is ANQGSEA. The CDR3 coding sequence is TGCAGCGTTGATTCAGGGGGCTGGTATGGCTACACCTTC. Amino acids: CSVDSGGWYGYTF.

The chain is built from TRBV24-1 and TRBJ2-3; D is perhaps TRBD1 (6 bases). CDR1 and CDR2 from the germline V gene are KGHDR and SFDVKD. Trimming took off 0 bases at V and 2 bases at J, with 8 bases between the two ends. The CDR3 has 15 amino acids. This CDR3 reads CATSDLRTDTDTQYF. CDR3 bases: TGTGCCACCAGTGATTTGCGGACAGACACAGATACGCAGTATTTT.

As concerns this clonotype: A much larger clone lies a single base off, so this may be a read error. This sequence joins TRBV7-9 and TRBJ2-2; D may correspond to TRBD1 or TRBD2 (5 bases each). This CDR3 comprises 17 residues. V lost 3 bases and J lost 1, with 15 bases in between. Germline V gives CDR1 SEHNR, CDR2 FQNEAQ (reference sequence). The CDR3 loop is CASSFPLGGRNTGELFF. CDR3 nucleotides: TGTGCCAGCAGCTTCCCTCTTGGGGGACGGAACACCGGGGAGCTGTTTTTT.

This clonotype was counted a few times. The chain has TRBV7-9 and TRBJ2-3; a weak D match, TRBD2 (6 bases). Between the trimmed V and J ends, which lost 5 bases and 5 bases, there was a span of 17 bases. This CDR3 contains 15 residues. Looked up from germline, CDR1 is SEHNR and CDR2 is FQNEAQ (reference sequence). The CDR3 region is CASSPRWGVRDTQYF. The CDR3 nucleotides read TGTGCCAGCAGCCCAAGATGGGGGGTGAGAGATACGCAGTATTTT.

The V call is TRBV14, the J call TRBJ2-5, with D possibly called TRBD1 or TRBD2 (5 bases each). Trimming took off 0 bases at V and 5 bases at J, with 16 bases between the two ends. CDR3 length: 16 residues. From germline, CDR1 is SGHDN and CDR2 FVKESK. This CDR3 is CASSQDMWGRGETQYF. CDR3 coding DNA: TGTGCCAGCAGCCAAGATATGTGGGGGAGAGGCGAGACCCAGTACTTC.